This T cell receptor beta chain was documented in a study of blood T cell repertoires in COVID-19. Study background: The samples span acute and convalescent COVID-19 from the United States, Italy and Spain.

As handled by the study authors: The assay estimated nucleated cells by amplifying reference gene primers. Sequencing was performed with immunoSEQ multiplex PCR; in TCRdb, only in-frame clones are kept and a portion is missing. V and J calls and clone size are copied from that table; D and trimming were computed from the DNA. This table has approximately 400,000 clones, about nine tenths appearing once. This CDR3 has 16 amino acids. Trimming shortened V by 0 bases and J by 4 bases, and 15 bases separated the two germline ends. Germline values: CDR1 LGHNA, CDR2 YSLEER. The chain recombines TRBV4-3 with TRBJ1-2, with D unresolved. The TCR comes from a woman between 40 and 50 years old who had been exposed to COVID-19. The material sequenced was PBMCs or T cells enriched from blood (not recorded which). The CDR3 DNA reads TGCGCCAGCAGCCAAGAGTTTGGAGCAGGACTCTATGGCTACACCTTC. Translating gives CASSQEFGAGLYGYTF.